These 5 T cell receptor beta chains share one sample of origin, sequenced in a study of fetal regulatory T cell absence and autoimmunity. Repertoires were generated with immunoSEQ multiplex PCR, while TCRdb's copy carries only in-frame clones and drops some. The sample carries just over 45,000 clones, roughly 80% recorded once. The sample comprised cord blood. These receptors were taken from a newborn boy with IPEX syndrome.

Here the CDR3 reads CASSQRQGGHTEAFF. The CDR3 bases are TGTGCCAGCAGCCAACGGCAGGGAGGACACACTGAAGCTTTCTTT. The chain recombines TRBV14 with TRBJ1-1; possibly TRBD1 for D (5 bases). The CDR3 consists of 15 residues. Germline V gene sequence: CDR1 SGHDN, CDR2 FVKESK. V was pared by 2 bases and J by 3 bases, with 13 bases between.

The V gene is TRBV5-8, the J gene TRBJ1-1, with unresolved D. Trimming cost V 4 bases and J 4 bases, with 8 bases left between them. The germline gives CDR1 SGHTS, CDR2 YDEGEE. CDR3 size: 12 residues. The CDR3 sequence is CASSLRGTEAFF. DNA of the CDR3: TGTGCCAGCAGCCTCCGAGGCACTGAAGCTTTCTTT.

This chain links TRBV11-2 with TRBJ1-2; a possible D gene is TRBD1 (5 bases). Germline CDR1 SGHAT, CDR2 FQNNGV. Trimming pared 2 bases from V and 6 bases from J, leaving 10 bases between. CDR3 length equals 13 residues. CDR3 in DNA: TGTGCCAGCAGCTTAAGGCCGGGACATGGCTACACCTTC. Protein sequence: CASSLRPGHGYTF.

This clone was seen a single time. The J gene is TRBJ2-5, the V gene TRBV2; 7 bases map to TRBD1. V lost 7 bases and J lost 5; bases outside the gene matches: 7. The CDR3 is 13 residues long. The germline V gene has CDR1 SNHLY and CDR2 FYNNEI. The CDR3 DNA reads as TGTGCCAGCACGAGGGGGCCAGGGGAGACCCAGTACTTC. It is translated as CASTRGPGETQYF.

V usage is TRBV7-2 and J usage is TRBJ1-2, with a possible D match to TRBD1 (5 bases). Trimming cost V 0 bases and J 4 bases, with 12 bases left between them. The CDR3 totals 15 residues. Germline V CDR1 and CDR2: SGHTA, FQGNSA. In nucleotides, the CDR3 is TGTGCCAGCAGCTTAGCGAATGGGGGTCTCTATGGCTACACCTTC. Its protein is CASSLANGGLYGYTF.